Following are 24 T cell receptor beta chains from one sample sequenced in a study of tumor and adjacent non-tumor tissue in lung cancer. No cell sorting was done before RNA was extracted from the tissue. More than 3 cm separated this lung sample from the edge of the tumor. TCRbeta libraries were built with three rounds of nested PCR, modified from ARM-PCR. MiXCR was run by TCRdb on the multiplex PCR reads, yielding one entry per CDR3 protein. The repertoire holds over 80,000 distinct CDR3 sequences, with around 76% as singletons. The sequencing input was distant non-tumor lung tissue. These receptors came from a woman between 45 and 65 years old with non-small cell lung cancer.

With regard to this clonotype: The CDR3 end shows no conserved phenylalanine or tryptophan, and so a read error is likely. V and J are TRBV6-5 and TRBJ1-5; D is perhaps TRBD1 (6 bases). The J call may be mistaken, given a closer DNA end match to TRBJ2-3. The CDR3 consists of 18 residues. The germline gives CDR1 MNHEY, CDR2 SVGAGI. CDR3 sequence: CASSYSMTGLLSNQPQYL. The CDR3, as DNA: TGTGCCAGCAGTTACTCGATGACAGGACTTCTGAGCAATCAGCCCCAGTATTTG.

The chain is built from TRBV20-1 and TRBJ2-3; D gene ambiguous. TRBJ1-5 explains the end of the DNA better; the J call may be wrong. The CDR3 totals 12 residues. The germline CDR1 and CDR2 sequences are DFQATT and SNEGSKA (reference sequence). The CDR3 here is CSAPESTDTQHF. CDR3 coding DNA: TGCAGTGCTCCGGAATCCACAGATACGCAGCATTTT.

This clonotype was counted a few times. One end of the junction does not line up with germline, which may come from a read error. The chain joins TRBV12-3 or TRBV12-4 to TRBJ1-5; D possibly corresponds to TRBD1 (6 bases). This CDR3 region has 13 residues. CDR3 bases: TGTGCCAGCGAGGGCAGGGGCAATCAGCCCCAACATTTT. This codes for CASEGRGNQPQHF.

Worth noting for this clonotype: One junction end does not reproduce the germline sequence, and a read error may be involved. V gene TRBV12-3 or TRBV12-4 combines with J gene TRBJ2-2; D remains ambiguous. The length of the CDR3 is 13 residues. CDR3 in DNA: TGCGCCAGCTCGTGGTCGAACATCGGGGAGCTGTTTTTT. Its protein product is CASSWSNIGELFF.

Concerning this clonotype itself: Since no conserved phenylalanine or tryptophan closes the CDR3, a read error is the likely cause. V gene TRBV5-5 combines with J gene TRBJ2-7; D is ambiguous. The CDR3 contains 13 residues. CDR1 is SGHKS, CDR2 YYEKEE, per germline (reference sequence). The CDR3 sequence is CASSLIRSYEQYY. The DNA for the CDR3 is TGTGCCAGTAGCTTGATAAGAAGCTACGAGCAGTACTAC.

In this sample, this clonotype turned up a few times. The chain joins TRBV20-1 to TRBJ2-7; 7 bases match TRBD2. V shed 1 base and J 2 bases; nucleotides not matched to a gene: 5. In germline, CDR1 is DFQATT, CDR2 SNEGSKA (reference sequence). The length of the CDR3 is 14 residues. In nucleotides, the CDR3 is TGCAGTGCTAGAGTAGCGGGCATCACCTACGAGCAGTACTTC. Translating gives CSARVAGITYEQYF.

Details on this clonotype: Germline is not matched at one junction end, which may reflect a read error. The CDR3 spells CASSLPGQCLPEDFF. The CDR3, as DNA: TGTGCCAGCAGTTTACCGGGACAGTGTCTCCCTGAAGATTTCTTT. This rearrangement joins TRBV6-5 to TRBJ1-1, with TRBD1 matching 7 bases. Looked up from germline, CDR1 is MNHEY and CDR2 is SVGAGI. This CDR3 is built from 15 residues.

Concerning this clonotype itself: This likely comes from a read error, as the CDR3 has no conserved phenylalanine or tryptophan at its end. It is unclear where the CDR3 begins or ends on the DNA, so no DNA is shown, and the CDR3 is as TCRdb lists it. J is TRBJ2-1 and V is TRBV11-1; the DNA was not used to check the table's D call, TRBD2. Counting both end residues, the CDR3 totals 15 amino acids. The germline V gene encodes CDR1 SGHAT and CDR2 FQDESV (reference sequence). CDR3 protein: CASSFGPAGGDEQFL.

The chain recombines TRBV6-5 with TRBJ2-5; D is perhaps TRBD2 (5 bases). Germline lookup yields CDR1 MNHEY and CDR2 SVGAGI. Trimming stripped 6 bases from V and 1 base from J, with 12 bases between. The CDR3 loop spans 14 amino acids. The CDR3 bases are TGTGCCAGCAGCCCCGGGGTAATCCAAGAGACCCAGTACTTC. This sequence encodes CASSPGVIQETQYF.

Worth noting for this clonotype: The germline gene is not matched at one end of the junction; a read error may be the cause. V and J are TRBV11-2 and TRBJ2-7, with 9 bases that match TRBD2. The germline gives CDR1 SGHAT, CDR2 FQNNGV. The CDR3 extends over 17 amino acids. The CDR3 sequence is CACSPRTSVRALWEQYF. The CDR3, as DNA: TGTGCCTGCAGCCCCCGGACTAGCGTGAGAGCATTGTGGGAGCAGTACTTC.

CDR3 sequence: CASSLRQVPGELFF. In DNA, the CDR3 is TGCGCCAGCAGCCTCCGACAGGTCCCCGGGGAGCTGTTTTTT. This sequence joins TRBV5-1 and TRBJ2-2; a weak D match, TRBD1 (6 bases). Trimming cost V 4 bases and J 6 bases, with 13 bases left between them. The CDR3 runs 14 residues. Germline CDR1 is SGHRS and CDR2 is YFSETQ.

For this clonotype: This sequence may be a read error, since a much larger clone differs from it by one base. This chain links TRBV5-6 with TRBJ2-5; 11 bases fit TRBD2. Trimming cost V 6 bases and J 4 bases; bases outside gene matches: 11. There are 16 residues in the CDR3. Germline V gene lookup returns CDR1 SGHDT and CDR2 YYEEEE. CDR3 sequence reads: CASNPTSGSRLETQYF. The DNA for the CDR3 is TGTGCCAGCAACCCTACTAGCGGGAGTCGGTTAGAGACCCAGTACTTC.

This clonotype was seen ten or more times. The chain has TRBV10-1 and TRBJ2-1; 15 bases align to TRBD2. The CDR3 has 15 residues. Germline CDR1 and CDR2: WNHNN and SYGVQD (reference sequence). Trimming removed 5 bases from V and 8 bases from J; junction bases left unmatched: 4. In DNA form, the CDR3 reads TGCGCCAGCAGTCGCGGACTAGCGGGAGGGGATGAGCAGTTCTTC. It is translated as CASSRGLAGGDEQFF.

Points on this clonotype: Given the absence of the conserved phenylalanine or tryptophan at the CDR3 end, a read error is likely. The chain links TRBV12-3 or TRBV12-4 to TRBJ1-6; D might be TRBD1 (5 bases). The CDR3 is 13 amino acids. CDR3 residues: CASRPDSSSTLHS. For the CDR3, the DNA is TGTGCCAGCAGACCCGACAGTTCTTCAACCCTCCACTCT.

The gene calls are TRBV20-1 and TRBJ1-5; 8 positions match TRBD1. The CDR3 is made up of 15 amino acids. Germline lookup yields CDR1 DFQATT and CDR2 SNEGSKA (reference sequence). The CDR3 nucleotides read TGCATTGCAAAAGGGACAGGAAGTAGCAATCAGCCCCAGCATTTT. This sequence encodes CIAKGTGSSNQPQHF.

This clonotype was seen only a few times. The CDR3 DNA sequence: TGTGCCAGCAGCTTCGACAGGGGTGACACTGAAGCTTTCTTT. Amino acid sequence: CASSFDRGDTEAFF. The chain uses TRBV7-9 and TRBJ1-1; 8 positions match TRBD1. CDR1 and CDR2 from the germline V gene are SEHNR and FQNEAQ (reference sequence). The CDR3 is 14 amino acids. V trimming: 3 bases; J trimming: 3 bases; junction bases outside the gene matches: 3.

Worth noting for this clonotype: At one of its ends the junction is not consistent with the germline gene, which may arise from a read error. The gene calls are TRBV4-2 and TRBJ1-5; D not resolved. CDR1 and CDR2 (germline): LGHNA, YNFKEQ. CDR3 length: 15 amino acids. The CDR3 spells CASTQDLTSNQPQHF. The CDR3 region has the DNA TGTGCTAGCACCCAAGACCTCACTAGCAATCAGCCTCAGCATTTT.

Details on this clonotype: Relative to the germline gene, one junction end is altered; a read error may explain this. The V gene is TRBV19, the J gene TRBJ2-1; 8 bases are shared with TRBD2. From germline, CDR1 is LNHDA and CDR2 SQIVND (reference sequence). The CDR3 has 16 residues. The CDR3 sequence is CACIPREGMSYDEQFF. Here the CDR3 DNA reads TGTGCCTGTATTCCACGGGAGGGGATGAGCTACGATGAGCAGTTCTTC. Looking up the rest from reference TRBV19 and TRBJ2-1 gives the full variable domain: DGGITQSPKYLFRKEGQNVTLSCEQNLNHDAMYWYRQDPGQGLRLIYYSQIVNDFQKGDIAEGYSVSREKKESFPLTVTSAQKNPTAFYLCACIPREGMSYDEQFFGPGTRLTVL.

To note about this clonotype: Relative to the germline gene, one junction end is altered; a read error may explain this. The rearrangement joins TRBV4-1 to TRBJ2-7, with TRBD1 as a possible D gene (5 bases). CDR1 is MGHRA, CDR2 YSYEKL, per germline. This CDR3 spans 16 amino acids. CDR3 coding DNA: TGCGCCAGCAGCCGAATGTGGGGCGTTAGCTCCTACGAACAGTACTTC. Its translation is CASSRMWGVSSYEQYF.

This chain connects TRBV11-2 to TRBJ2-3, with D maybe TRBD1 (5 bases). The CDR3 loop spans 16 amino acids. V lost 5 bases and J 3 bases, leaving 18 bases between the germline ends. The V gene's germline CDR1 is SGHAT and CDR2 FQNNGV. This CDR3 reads CASSMWGHLPTDTQYF. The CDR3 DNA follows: TGTGCCAGCAGCATGTGGGGCCACCTACCGACAGATACGCAGTATTTT.

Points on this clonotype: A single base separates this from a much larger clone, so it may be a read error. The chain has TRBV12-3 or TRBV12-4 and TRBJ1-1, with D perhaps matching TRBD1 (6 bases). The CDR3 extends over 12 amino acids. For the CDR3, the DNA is TGTGCCAGCAGTCCGGGGGACACTGAATCTTTCTTT. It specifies CASSPGDTESFF.

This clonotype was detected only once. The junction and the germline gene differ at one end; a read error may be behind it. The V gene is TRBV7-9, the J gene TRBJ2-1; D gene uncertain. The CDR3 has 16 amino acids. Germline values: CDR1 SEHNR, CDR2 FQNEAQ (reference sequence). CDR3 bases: TGTGCCAGCAGCTTAGTACCCCTCCACCCCTACAATGAGCATTTCTTC. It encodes CASSLVPLHPYNEHFF.

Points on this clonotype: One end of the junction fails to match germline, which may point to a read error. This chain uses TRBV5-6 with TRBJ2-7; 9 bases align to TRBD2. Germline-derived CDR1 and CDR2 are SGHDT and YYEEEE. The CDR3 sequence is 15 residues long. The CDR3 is CASSVGPSGTYEQYF. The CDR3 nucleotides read TGTGCCAGCAGCGTGGGCCCTAGCGGGACCTACGAGCAGTACTTT.

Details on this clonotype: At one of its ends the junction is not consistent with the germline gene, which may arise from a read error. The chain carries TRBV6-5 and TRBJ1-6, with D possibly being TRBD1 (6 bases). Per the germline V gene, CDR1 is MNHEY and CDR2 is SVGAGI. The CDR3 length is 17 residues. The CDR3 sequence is CASRPVQGLGSNSPLHF. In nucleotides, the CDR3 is TGCGCCAGCAGGCCCGTACAGGGTCTCGGGTCGAATTCACCCCTCCACTTT.